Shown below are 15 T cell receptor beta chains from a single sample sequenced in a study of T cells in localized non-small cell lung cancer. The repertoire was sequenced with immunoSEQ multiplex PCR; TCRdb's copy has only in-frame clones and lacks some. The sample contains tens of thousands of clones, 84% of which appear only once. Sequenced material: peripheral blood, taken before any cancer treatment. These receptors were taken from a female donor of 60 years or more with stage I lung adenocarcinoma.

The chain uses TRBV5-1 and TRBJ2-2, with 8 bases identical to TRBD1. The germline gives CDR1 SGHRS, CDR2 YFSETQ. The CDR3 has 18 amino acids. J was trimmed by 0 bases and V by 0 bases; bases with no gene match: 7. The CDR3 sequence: CASSLGALQGANTGELFF. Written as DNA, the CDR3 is TGCGCCAGCAGCTTGGGGGCCCTACAGGGGGCGAACACCGGGGAGCTGTTTTTT. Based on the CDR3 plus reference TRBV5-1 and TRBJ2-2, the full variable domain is KAGVTQTPRYLIKTRGQQVTLSCSPISGHRSVSWYQQTPGQGLQFLFEYFSETQRNKGNFPGRFSGRQFSNSRSEMNVSTLELGDSALYLCASSLGALQGANTGELFFGEGSRLTVL.

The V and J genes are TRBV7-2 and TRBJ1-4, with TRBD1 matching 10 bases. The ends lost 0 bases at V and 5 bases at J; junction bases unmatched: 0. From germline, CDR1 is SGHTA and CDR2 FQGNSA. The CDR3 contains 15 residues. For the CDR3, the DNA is TGTGCCAGCAGCTTAGCGGGACAGGGGAATGAAAAACTGTTTTTT. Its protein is CASSLAGQGNEKLFF.

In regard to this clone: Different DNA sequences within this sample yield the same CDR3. CDR3 coding DNA: TGTGCCAGCAGCGAACTAGCGGGAGGTCAAGAGACCCAGTACTTC. Translated, it gives CASSELAGGQETQYF. The chain joins TRBV6-1 to TRBJ2-5, with TRBD2 matching 12 bases. The length of the CDR3 is 15 residues. Losses at the gene ends were 6 bases for V and 2 bases for J; bases not matched to a gene: 4. Germline V lookup: CDR1 MNHNS, CDR2 SASEGT.

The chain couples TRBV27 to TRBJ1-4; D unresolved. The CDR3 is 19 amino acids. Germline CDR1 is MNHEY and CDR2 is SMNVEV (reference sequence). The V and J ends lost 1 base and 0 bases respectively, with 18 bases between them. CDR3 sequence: CASSLYRTGRGATNEKLFF. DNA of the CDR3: TGTGCCAGCAGTTTATATCGGACCGGACGGGGTGCAACTAATGAAAAACTGTTTTTT.

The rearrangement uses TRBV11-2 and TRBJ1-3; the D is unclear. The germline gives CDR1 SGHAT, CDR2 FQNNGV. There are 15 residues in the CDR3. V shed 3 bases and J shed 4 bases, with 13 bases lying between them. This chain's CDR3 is CASSFTTVIGNTIYF. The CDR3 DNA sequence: TGTGCCAGCAGCTTTACAACAGTAATAGGAAACACCATATATTTT.

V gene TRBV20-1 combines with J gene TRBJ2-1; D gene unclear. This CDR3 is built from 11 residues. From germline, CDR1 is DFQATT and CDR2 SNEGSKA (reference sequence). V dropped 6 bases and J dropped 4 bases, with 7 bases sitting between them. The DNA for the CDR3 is TGCAGTGCCCTGTCGTACAATGAGCAGTTCTTC. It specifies CSALSYNEQFF.

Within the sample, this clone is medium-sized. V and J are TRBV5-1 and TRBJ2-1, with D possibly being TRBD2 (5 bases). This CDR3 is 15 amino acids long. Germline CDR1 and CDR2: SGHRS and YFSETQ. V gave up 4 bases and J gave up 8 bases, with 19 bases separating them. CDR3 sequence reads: CASSPELASYHEQFF. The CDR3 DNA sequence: TGCGCCAGCAGCCCGGAGCTAGCCTCTTATCATGAGCAGTTCTTC.

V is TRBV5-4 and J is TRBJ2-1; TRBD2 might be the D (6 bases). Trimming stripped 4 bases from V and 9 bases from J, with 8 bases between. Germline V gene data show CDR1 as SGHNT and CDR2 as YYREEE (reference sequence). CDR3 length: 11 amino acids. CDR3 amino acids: CASSRGVEQFF. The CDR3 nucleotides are TGTGCCAGCAGCCGCGGGGTTGAGCAGTTCTTC.

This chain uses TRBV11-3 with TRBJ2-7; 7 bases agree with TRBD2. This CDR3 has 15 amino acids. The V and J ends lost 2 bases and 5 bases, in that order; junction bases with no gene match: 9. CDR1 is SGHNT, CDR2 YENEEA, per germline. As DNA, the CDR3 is TGTGCCAGCAGCTTAACAGCGGGAAGACAGCACGAGCAGTACTTC. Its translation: CASSLTAGRQHEQYF.

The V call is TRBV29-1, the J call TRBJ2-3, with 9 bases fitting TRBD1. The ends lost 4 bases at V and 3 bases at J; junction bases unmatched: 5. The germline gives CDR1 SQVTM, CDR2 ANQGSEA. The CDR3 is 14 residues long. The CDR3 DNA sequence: TGCAGCGTTGTGGACAGGGGACCGACAGATACGCAGTATTTT. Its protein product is CSVVDRGPTDTQYF.

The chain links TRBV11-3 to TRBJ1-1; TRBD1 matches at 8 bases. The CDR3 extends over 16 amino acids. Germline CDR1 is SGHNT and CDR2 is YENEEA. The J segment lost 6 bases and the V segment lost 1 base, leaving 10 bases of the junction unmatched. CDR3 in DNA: TGTGCCAGCAGCTTAGGGGGGATGGGGACAGGTTCTGAAGCTTTCTTT. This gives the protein CASSLGGMGTGSEAFF. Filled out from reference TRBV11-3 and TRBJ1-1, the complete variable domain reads EAGVVQSPRYKIIEKKQPVAFWCNPISGHNTLYWYLQNLGQGPELLIRYENEEAVDDSQLPKDRFSAERLKGVDSTLKIQPAELGDSAVYLCASSLGGMGTGSEAFFGQGTRLTVV.

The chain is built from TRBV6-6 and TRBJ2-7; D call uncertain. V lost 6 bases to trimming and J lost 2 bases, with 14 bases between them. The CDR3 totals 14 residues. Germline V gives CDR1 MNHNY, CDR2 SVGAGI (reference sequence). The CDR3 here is CASRSLRIPYEQYF. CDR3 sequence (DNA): TGTGCCAGCAGGTCCTTACGGATTCCCTACGAGCAGTACTTC.

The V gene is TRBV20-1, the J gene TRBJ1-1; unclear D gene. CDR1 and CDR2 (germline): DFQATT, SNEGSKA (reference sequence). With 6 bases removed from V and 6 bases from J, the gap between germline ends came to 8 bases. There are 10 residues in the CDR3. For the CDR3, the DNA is TGCAGTGCCCTCCTAGCTGAAGCTTTCTTT. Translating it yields CSALLAEAFF.

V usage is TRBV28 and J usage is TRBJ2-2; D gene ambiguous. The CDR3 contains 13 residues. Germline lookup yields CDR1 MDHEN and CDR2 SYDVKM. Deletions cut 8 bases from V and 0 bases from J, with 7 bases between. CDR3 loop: CASGVSNTGELFF. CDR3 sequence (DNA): TGTGCCAGCGGGGTATCGAACACCGGGGAGCTGTTTTTT.

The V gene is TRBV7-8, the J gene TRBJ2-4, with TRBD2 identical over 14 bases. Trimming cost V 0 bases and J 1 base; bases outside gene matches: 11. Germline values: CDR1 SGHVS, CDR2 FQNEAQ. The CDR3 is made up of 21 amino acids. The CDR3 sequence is CASSLAVLTSGRAGAKNIQYF. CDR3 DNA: TGTGCCAGCAGCTTAGCAGTTCTGACTAGCGGGAGGGCCGGGGCCAAAAACATTCAGTACTTC.